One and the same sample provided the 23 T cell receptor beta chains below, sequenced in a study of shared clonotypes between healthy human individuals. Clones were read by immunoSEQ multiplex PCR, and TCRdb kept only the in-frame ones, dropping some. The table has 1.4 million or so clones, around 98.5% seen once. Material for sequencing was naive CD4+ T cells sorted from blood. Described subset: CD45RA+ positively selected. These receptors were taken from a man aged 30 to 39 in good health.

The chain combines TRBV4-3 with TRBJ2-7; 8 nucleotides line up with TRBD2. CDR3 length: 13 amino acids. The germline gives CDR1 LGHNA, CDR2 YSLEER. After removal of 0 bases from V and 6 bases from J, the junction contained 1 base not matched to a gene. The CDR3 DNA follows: TGCGCCAGCAGCCAAGACACTAGCGGCGAGCAGTACTTC. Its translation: CASSQDTSGEQYF.

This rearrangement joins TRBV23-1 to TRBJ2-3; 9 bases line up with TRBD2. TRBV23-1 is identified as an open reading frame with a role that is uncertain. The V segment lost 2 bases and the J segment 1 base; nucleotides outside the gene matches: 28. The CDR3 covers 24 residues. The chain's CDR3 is CASSQAWRLAGFSAGLFGTDTQYF. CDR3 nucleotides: TGCGCCAGCAGTCAAGCGTGGCGGCTAGCGGGATTTTCTGCCGGTCTTTTTGGCACAGATACGCAGTATTTT.

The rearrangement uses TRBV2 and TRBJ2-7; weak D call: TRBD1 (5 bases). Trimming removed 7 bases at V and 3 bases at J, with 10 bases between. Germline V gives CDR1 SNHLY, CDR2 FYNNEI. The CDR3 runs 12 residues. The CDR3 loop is CASKETVYEQYF. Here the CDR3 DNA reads TGTGCCAGCAAGGAGACAGTCTACGAGCAGTACTTC.

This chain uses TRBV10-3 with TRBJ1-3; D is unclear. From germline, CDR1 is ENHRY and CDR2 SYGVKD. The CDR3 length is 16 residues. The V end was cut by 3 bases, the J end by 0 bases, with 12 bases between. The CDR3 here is CAISDADALSGNTIYF. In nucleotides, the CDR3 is TGTGCCATCAGTGATGCCGACGCACTCTCTGGAAACACCATATATTTT.

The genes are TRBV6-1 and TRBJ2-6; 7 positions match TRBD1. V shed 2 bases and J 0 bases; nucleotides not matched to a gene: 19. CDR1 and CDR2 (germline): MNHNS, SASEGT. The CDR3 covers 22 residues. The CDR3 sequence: CASSEQSGDRRFLLSGANVLTF. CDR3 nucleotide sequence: TGTGCCAGCAGTGAACAAAGTGGGGACAGAAGGTTTTTACTCTCTGGGGCCAACGTCCTGACTTTC.

The CDR3 sequence: CASSPRTLALRDTQYF. In nucleotides, the CDR3 is TGCGCCAGCAGCCCGAGGACTCTCGCCTTAAGAGATACGCAGTATTTT. The chain has TRBV5-1 and TRBJ2-3; the D gene is possibly TRBD2 (5 bases). The V and J ends lost 4 bases and 5 bases respectively, with 20 bases between them. CDR3 length equals 16 residues. Per germline, CDR1 SGHRS and CDR2 YFSETQ.

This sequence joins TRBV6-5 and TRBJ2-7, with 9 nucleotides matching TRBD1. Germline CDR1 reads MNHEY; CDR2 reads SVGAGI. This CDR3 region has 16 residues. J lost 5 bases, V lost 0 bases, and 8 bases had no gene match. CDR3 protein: CASSYSGTGSRHEQYF. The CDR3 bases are TGTGCCAGCAGTTACTCAGGGACAGGGAGTAGGCACGAGCAGTACTTC.

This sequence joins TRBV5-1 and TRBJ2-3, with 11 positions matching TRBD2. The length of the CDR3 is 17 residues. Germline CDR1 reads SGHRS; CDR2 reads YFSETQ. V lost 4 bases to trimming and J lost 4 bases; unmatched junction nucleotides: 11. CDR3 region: CASSKRLAGKGADTQYF. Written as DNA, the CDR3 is TGCGCCAGCAGCAAACGACTAGCGGGAAAAGGTGCAGATACGCAGTATTTT.

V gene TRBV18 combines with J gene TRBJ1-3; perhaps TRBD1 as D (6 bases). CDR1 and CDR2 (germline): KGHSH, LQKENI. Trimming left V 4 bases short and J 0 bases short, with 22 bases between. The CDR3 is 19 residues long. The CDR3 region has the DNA TGTGCCAGCTCACTCCTCGAAGCGACAGGCCCTCGCTCTGGAAACACCATATATTTT. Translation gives CASSLLEATGPRSGNTIYF. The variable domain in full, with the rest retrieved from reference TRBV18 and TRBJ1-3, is NAGVMQNPRHLVRRRGQEARLRCSPMKGHSHVYWYRQLPEEGLKFMVYLQKENIIDESGMPKERFSAEFPKEGPSILRIQQVVRGDSAAYFCASSLLEATGPRSGNTIYFGEGSWLTVV.

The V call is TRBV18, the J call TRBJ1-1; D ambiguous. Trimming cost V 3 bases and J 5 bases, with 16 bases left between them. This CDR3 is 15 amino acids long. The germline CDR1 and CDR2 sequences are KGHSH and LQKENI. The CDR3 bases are TGTGCCAGCTCACCGGAGGCTCTGGTAGGAACTGAAGCTTTCTTT. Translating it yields CASSPEALVGTEAFF.

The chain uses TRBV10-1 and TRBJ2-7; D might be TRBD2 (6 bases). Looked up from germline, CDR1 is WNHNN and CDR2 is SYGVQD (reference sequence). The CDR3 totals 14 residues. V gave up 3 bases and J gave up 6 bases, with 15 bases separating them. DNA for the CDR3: TGCGCCAGCAGTGAATCGGGGGTCAGAACCGAGCAGTACTTC. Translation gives CASSESGVRTEQYF.

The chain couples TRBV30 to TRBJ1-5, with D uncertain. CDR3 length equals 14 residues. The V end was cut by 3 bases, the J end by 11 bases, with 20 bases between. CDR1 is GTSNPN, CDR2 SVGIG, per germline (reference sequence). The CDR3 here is CAWSPNVLIGTQHF. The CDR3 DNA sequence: TGTGCCTGGAGCCCAAACGTACTTATTGGGACCCAGCATTTT.

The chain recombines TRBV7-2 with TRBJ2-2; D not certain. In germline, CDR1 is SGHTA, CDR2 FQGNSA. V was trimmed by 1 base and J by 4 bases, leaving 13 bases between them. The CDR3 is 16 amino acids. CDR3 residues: CASSLVVFGTTGELFF. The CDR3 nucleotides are TGTGCCAGCAGCTTAGTGGTATTCGGCACCACCGGGGAGCTGTTTTTT.

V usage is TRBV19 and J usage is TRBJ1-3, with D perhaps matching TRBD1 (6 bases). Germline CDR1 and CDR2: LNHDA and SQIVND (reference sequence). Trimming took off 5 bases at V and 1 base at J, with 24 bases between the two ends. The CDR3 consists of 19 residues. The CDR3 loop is CASSAEAGATATSGNTIYF. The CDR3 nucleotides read TGTGCCAGTAGTGCAGAGGCGGGGGCTACGGCAACTTCTGGAAACACCATATATTTT.

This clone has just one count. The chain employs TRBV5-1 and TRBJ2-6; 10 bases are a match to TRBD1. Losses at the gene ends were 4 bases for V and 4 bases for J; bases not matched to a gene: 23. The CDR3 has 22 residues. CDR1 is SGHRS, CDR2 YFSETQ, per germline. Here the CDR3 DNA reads TGCGCCAGCAGCCGGAATAACCCCTCCTCGACAGGGGGCGCAGCCGGGGCCAACGTCCTGACTTTC. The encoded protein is CASSRNNPSSTGGAAGANVLTF.

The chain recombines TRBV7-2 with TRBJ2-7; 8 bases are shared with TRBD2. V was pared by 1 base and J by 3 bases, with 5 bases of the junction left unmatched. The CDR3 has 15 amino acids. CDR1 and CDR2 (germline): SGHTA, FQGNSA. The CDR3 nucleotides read TGTGCCAGCAGCTTAGTCCCAGCGGGAGACTACGAGCAGTACTTC. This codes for CASSLVPAGDYEQYF.

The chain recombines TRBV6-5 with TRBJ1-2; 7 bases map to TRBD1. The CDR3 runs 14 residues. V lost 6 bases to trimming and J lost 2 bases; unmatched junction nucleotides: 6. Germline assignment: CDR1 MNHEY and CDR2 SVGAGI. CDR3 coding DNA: TGTGCCAGCAGAAAGACAGGGACAAACTATGGCTACACCTTC. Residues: CASRKTGTNYGYTF.

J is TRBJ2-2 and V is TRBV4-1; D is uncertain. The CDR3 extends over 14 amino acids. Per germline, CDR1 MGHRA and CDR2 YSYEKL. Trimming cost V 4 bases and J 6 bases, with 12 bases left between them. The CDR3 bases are TGCGCCAGCAGCCTCGTGTGGCCTCCCGGGGAGCTGTTTTTT. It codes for CASSLVWPPGELFF.

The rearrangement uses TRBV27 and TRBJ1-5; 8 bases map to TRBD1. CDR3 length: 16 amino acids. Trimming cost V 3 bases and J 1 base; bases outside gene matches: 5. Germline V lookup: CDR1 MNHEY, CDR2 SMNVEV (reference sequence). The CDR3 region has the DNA TGTGCCAGCAGTTTCACCGGGACAGGAAGCAATCAGCCCCAGCATTTT. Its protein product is CASSFTGTGSNQPQHF.

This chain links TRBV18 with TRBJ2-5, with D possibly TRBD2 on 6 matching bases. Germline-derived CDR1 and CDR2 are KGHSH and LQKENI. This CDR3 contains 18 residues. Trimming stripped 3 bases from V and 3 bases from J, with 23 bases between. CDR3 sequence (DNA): TGTGCCAGCTCACCCTCGAGGAGGGGAGCGGAGATAAAAGAGACCCAGTACTTC. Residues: CASSPSRRGAEIKETQYF.

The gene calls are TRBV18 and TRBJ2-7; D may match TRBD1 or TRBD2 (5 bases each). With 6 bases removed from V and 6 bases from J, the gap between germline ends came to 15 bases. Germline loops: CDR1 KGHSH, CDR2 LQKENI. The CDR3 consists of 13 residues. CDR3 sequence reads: CASSLQEASEQYF. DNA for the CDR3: TGTGCCAGCTCTCTACAGGAGGCCAGCGAGCAGTACTTC. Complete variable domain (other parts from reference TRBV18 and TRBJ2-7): NAGVMQNPRHLVRRRGQEARLRCSPMKGHSHVYWYRQLPEEGLKFMVYLQKENIIDESGMPKERFSAEFPKEGPSILRIQQVVRGDSAAYFCASSLQEASEQYFGPGTRLTVT.

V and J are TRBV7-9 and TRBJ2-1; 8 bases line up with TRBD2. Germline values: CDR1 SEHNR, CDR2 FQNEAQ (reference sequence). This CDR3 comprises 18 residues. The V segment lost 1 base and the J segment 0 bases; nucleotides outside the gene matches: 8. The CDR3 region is CASSLGTSGMSSYNEQFF. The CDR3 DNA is TGTGCCAGCAGCTTAGGAACTAGCGGCATGAGCTCCTACAATGAGCAGTTCTTC.

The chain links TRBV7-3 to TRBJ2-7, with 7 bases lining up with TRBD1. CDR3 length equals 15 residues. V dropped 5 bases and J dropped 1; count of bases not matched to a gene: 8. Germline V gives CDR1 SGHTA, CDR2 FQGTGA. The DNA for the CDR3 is TGTGCCAGCAGCCAGACCGGGACAGCTTCCTACGAGCAGTACTTC. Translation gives CASSQTGTASYEQYF.